The clone carrying this T cell receptor beta chain was picked up a small number of times. Per the authors' pipeline: Amplification from reference gene primers served as the basis for estimated nucleated cell counts. Some clones are missing from TCRdb's copy, which holds only in-frame ones; the method was immunoSEQ multiplex PCR. V, J and clone size were drawn from that table, and D and trimming were deduced from the DNA. The sample shows 90,000 to 100,000 clones, 75% to 90% of them seen only once. The sample is drawn from a study of blood T cell repertoires in COVID-19. For the study at large: The samples span acute and convalescent COVID-19 from the United States, Italy and Spain. The analysed material was cDNA or gDNA that came from T cells, B-cell-depleted T cells, or PBMCs.

Deletions cut 0 bases from V and 0 bases from J, with 3 bases between. The length of the CDR3 is 13 residues. Germline lookup yields CDR1 SGHNT and CDR2 YENEEA. The chain is built from TRBV11-3 and TRBJ2-7; D remains ambiguous. This sequence originates from a man older than 75 with acute or convalescent COVID-19. The sequenced material came from peripheral blood. This chain's CDR3 is CASSLEASYEQYF. CDR3 coding DNA: TGTGCCAGCAGCTTAGAGGCCTCCTACGAGCAGTACTTC. Drawing the rest from reference TRBV11-3 and TRBJ2-7, the complete variable domain is EAGVVQSPRYKIIEKKQPVAFWCNPISGHNTLYWYLQNLGQGPELLIRYENEEAVDDSQLPKDRFSAERLKGVDSTLKIQPAELGDSAVYLCASSLEASYEQYFGPGTRLTVT.